The 4 T cell receptor beta chains below all came from one sample that was sequenced in a study of control samples from healthy donors and cancer patients. Produced via immunoSEQ multiplex PCR; TCRdb's table is partial and in-frame only. The sample carries 160,000 or so clones, approximately 90% recorded once. The sequenced sample was blood. The receptors stem from a woman aged 25 to 39 in good health.

The chain uses TRBV30 and TRBJ2-6, with D maybe TRBD1 (5 bases). CDR1 is GTSNPN and CDR2 is SVGIG in the germline V gene (reference sequence). V lost 2 bases and J lost 0, with 5 bases in between. The CDR3 sequence is 14 residues long. Here the CDR3 reads CAWSQGSGANVLTF. The CDR3 nucleotides are TGTGCCTGGAGTCAGGGCTCTGGGGCCAACGTCCTGACTTTC.

The chain employs TRBV19 and TRBJ1-6; D call uncertain. The V gene's germline CDR1 is LNHDA and CDR2 SQIVND (reference sequence). V gave up 6 bases and J gave up 7 bases, with 16 bases separating them. The CDR3 has 15 amino acids. The CDR3 bases are TGTGCCAGTAGCCTAGTGCAGAGCTGGAATTCACCCCTCCACTTT. It codes for CASSLVQSWNSPLHF.

This clone has only one observation. The rearrangement links TRBV11-3 to TRBJ2-3; D gene unclear. Per germline, CDR1 SGHNT and CDR2 YENEEA. The CDR3 is 13 residues long. Deletions cut 1 base from V and 4 bases from J, with 6 bases between. The CDR3: CASSLGGPDTQYF. The CDR3 DNA reads as TGTGCCAGCAGCTTAGGAGGCCCAGATACGCAGTATTTT.

V is TRBV11-2 and J is TRBJ2-5; possibly TRBD1 for D (7 bases). Per the germline V gene, CDR1 is SGHAT and CDR2 is FQNNGV. V was pared by 1 base and J by 5 bases, with 17 bases between. CDR3 length equals 16 residues. As DNA, the CDR3 is TGTGCCAGCAGCTTAGCCCGCCAGGGGGGCGGGGAGACCCAGTACTTC. Protein product: CASSLARQGGGETQYF.